This passage covers 13 T cell receptor beta chains from one sample sequenced in a study of beta chain features in type 1 diabetes. Expressed TCRB transcripts were sequenced because the isolated RNA had all been reverse transcribed beforehand. Data came from immunoSEQ multiplex PCR; TCRdb stores just in-frame clones and leaves some out. The data show hundreds of thousands of clones, roughly 16% seen once. Input material: naive CD4+ T cells from blood. These receptors originate from a man aged 18 to 29 in good health.

This clone was counted only a few times. The chain carries TRBV14 and TRBJ2-1, with TRBD1 matching 7 bases. The CDR3 contains 19 residues. Germline assignment: CDR1 SGHDN and CDR2 FVKESK. Germline trimming cut 1 base from V and 0 bases from J; bases unmatched to any gene: 12. CDR3 sequence (DNA): TGTGCCAGCAGCCAAGGATCCGGGACAGCCGTAAGCTCCTACAATGAGCAGTTCTTC. Translated: CASSQGSGTAVSSYNEQFF.

Only a few counts were recorded for this clone. The rearrangement joins TRBV6-1 to TRBJ1-1, with D unclear. V lost 6 bases and J 10 bases, leaving 15 bases between the germline ends. This CDR3 spans 12 amino acids. The germline V gene has CDR1 MNHNS and CDR2 SASEGT. Here the CDR3 reads CASSERRAGAFF. CDR3 nucleotides: TGTGCCAGCAGCGAACGAAGGGCGGGAGCTTTCTTT.

This clone was counted only a few times. The V gene is TRBV9, the J gene TRBJ2-2; TRBD2 matches at 13 bases. The CDR3 length is 17 residues. After removal of 3 bases from V and 2 bases from J, the junction contained 4 bases not matched to a gene. Germline V gene lookup returns CDR1 SGDLS and CDR2 YYNGEE. CDR3 amino acids: CASSARTSGSNTGELFF. CDR3 sequence (DNA): TGTGCCAGCAGCGCCCGGACTAGCGGGAGTAACACCGGGGAGCTGTTTTTT.

This chain joins TRBV18 and TRBJ2-7, with a possible D match to TRBD2 (7 bases). Germline lookup yields CDR1 KGHSH and CDR2 LQKENI. The V end was cut by 8 bases, the J end by 0 bases, with 20 bases between. This CDR3 spans 16 amino acids. For the CDR3, the DNA is TGTGCCAGCACCCCGGGAGGAAGGGGGGACTCCTACGAGCAGTACTTC. This translates into CASTPGGRGDSYEQYF.

This chain uses TRBV5-1 with TRBJ2-2, with 7 bases that match TRBD1. In germline, CDR1 is SGHRS, CDR2 YFSETQ. The CDR3 has 12 amino acids. Trimming removed 8 bases from V and 8 bases from J; junction bases left unmatched: 6. The CDR3 DNA follows: TGCGCCAGTAAACAGGGGTCGGGGGAGCTGTTTTTT. It specifies CASKQGSGELFF.

This clone was detected a few times. V and J are TRBV23-1 and TRBJ2-3, with D unresolved. TRBV23-1 carries the ORF label, with uncertain function. Trimming took 8 bases from V and 1 from J, leaving 13 bases between them. The CDR3 runs to 14 residues. CDR3 protein: CASPPVFGTDTQYF. The CDR3 coding sequence is TGCGCCAGCCCCCCGGTTTTCGGCACAGATACGCAGTATTTT.

The chain combines TRBV7-2 with TRBJ2-7, with a weak D call TRBD1 (6 bases). Germline CDR1 reads SGHTA; CDR2 reads FQGNSA. The CDR3 consists of 15 residues. V dropped 5 bases and J dropped 0 bases, with 14 bases sitting between them. This chain's CDR3 is CASSPRQEISYEQYF. The CDR3 coding sequence is TGTGCCAGCAGCCCCAGACAGGAGATCTCCTACGAGCAGTACTTC.

The chain employs TRBV6-1 and TRBJ2-7; D ambiguous. CDR3 length: 13 residues. Germline V gene sequence: CDR1 MNHNS, CDR2 SASEGT. Trimming shortened V by 4 bases and J by 1 base, and 8 bases separated the two germline ends. CDR3 in amino acids: CASSVEGSYEQYF. As DNA, the CDR3 is TGTGCCAGCAGTGTGGAAGGGTCCTACGAGCAGTACTTC.

The chain employs TRBV6-5 and TRBJ2-7, with TRBD2 identical over 8 bases. J gave up 6 bases and V 4 bases, and 5 bases lay outside the gene matches. Germline lookup yields CDR1 MNHEY and CDR2 SVGAGI. This CDR3 has 13 amino acids. This CDR3 is CASSSGLAREQYF. The DNA for the CDR3 is TGTGCCAGCAGTTCAGGACTAGCCCGCGAGCAGTACTTC.

This rearrangement joins TRBV9 to TRBJ2-7; 7 positions match TRBD1. The germline V gene encodes CDR1 SGDLS and CDR2 YYNGEE. V lost 3 bases to trimming and J lost 0 bases; unmatched junction nucleotides: 6. CDR3 length: 15 residues. The CDR3 spells CASSATGQSSYEQYF. The CDR3 DNA follows: TGTGCCAGCAGCGCAACGGGACAGAGCTCCTACGAGCAGTACTTC.

This clone was counted between two and nine times. This chain connects TRBV10-3 to TRBJ2-5, with 9 bases fitting TRBD2. The CDR3 runs to 15 residues. Germline V lookup: CDR1 ENHRY, CDR2 SYGVKD. J gave up 6 bases and V 2 bases, and 7 bases lay outside the gene matches. CDR3 protein: CAISERVAGEKTQYF. In nucleotides, the CDR3 is TGTGCCATCAGTGAGAGAGTAGCGGGAGAAAAGACCCAGTACTTC.

This clone was observed a handful of times. This sequence joins TRBV20-1 and TRBJ2-7, with D unresolved. The V gene lost 6 bases and the J gene lost 3 bases, with 6 bases spanning the gap. This CDR3 has 10 residues. Germline values: CDR1 DFQATT, CDR2 SNEGSKA (reference sequence). The CDR3: CSADRYEQYF. The DNA for the CDR3 is TGCAGTGCGGATCGCTACGAGCAGTACTTC.

The rearrangement links TRBV4-1 to TRBJ2-7; D is possibly TRBD1 (5 bases). CDR3 length equals 14 residues. V gave up 2 bases and J gave up 2 bases, with 10 bases separating them. Germline V lookup: CDR1 MGHRA, CDR2 YSYEKL. The CDR3 sequence: CASSQPGITYEQYF. The CDR3 DNA reads as TGCGCCAGCAGCCAACCAGGGATAACCTACGAGCAGTACTTC.